This T cell receptor (beta chain) originates from a study of metastatic and nonmetastatic thyroid tumors. The wider study: Comparison of repertoires was carried out across blood and tumor or nodule tissue from malignant and benign thyroid patients.

TCRdb reassembled clones from the PCR reads with MiXCR. The sample records more than 14,000 clones, around a quarter being singletons. This clone occurred many times. The CDR3 contains 15 residues. The germline V gene has CDR1 SGHNT and CDR2 YYREEE (reference sequence). The V segment lost 1 base and the J segment 1 base; nucleotides outside the gene matches: 2. Each patient went into thyroid surgery without having received any treatment. V gene TRBV5-4 combines with J gene TRBJ1-2, with TRBD1 matching 9 bases. This receptor was taken from a female donor with papillary thyroid cancer or a benign thyroid nodule (not recorded which). Some clones in this sample may be carry-over from other donors' samples. Sequencing was performed on tumor tissue. The CDR3 reads CASSLKDRGNYGYTF. As DNA, the CDR3 is TGTGCCAGCAGCTTGAAGGACAGGGGTAACTATGGCTACACCTTC.